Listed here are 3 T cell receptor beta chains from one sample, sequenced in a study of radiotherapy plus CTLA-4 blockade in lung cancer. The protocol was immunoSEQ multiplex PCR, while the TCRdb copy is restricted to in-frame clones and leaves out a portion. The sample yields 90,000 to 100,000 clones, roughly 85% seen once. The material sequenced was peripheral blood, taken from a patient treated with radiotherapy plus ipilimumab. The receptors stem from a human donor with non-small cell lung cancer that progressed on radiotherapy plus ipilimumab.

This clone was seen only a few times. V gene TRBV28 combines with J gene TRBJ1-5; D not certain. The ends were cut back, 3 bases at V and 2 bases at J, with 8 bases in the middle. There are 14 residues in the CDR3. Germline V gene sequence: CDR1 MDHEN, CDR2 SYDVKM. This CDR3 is CASSLRVGNQPQHF. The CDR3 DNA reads TGTGCCAGCAGTTTGAGGGTTGGCAATCAGCCCCAGCATTTT.

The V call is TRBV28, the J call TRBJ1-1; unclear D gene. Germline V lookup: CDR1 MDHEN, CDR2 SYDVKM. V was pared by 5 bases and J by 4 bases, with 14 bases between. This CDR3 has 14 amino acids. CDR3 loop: CASSLKGFGTEAFF. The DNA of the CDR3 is TGTGCCAGCAGTCTAAAGGGATTCGGCACTGAAGCTTTCTTT.

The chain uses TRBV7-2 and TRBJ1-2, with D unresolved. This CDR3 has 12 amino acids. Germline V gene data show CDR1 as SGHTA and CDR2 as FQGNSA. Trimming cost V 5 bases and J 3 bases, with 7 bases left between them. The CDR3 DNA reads TGTGCCAGCAGCCCAAGGGACTATGGCTACACCTTC. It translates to CASSPRDYGYTF.